This T cell receptor (beta chain) was sequenced for a study of T-cell memory formation after mild COVID-19. Study findings and constraints: Clones that shrank (day 15 to 85) were balanced CD4/CD8, whereas later expanders leaned CD4+. Some responding clones appeared in pre-infection memory, suggesting cross-reactive memory joined. CM and EM subsets held most contracting CD4+ clones; EMRA held CD8+ ones.

The V end was cut by 5 bases, the J end by 1 base, with 2 bases between. Germline assignment: CDR1 SGHTA and CDR2 FQGTGA. The CDR3 contains 12 residues. This clonotype appeared many times. The antigen is undetermined. Researchers used 5'RACE with constant-segment primers to make TCR alpha and TCR beta cDNA libraries that carry sample barcodes and UMIs. One entry per CDR3 protein results from TCRdb running MiXCR on the 5' RACE reads. Of 120,000 to 150,000 distinct CDR3 sequences in the sample, approximately 5.7% were seen once. This chain connects TRBV7-3 to TRBJ2-2; D is uncertain. Sequencing input: PBMCs or a T cell subset sorted from them (not recorded which). This clonotype was obtained from an adult woman who had mild COVID-19 (a few samples of this study predate the infection). Cell type and time point are not known. In nucleotides, the CDR3 is TGTGCCAGCAGCGAGAACACCGGGGAGCTGTTTTTT. It encodes CASSENTGELFF. The entire variable domain, with the rest obtained from reference TRBV7-3 and TRBJ2-2, is as follows: GAGVSQTPSNKVTEKGKYVELRCDPISGHTALYWYRQSLGQGPEFLIYFQGTGAADDSGLPNDRFFAVRPEGSVSTLKIQRTERGDSAVYLCASSENTGELFFGEGSRLTVL.